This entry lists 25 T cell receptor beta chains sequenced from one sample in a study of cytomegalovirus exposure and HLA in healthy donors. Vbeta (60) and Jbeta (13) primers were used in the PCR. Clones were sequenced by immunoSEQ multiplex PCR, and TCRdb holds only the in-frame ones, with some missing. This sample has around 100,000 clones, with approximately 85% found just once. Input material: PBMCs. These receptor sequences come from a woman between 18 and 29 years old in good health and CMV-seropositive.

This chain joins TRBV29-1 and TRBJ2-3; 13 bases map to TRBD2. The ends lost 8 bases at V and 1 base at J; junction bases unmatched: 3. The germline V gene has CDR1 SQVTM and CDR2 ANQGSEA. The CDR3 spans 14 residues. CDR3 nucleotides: TGCAGCATCGGGACTAGCGGGGGCACAGATACGCAGTATTTT. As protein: CSIGTSGGTDTQYF.

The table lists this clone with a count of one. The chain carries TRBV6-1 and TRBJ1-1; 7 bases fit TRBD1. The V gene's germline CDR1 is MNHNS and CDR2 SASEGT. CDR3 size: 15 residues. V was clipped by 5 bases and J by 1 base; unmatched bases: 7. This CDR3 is CASSHHRGANTEAFF. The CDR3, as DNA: TGTGCCAGCAGTCACCACAGGGGCGCGAACACTGAAGCTTTCTTT.

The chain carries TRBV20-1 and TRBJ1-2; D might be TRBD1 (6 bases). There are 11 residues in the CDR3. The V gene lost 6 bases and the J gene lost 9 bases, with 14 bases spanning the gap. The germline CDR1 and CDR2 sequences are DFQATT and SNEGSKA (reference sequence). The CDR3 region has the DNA TGCAGTGCCCCTCAACAGGGTAGCTACACCTTC. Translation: CSAPQQGSYTF.

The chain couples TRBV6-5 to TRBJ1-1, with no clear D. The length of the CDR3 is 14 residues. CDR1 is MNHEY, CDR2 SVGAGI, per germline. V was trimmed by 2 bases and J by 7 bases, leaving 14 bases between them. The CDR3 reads CASSYITGVSEAFF. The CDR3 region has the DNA TGTGCCAGCAGTTACATCACCGGGGTCAGTGAAGCTTTCTTT.

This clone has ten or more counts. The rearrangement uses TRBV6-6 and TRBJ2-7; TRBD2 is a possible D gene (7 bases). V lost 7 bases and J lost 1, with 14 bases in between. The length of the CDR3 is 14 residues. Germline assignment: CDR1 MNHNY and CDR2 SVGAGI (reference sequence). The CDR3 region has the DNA TGTGCCAGCACCGAGGGGGAGGGTTCCTACGAGCAGTACTTC. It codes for CASTEGEGSYEQYF.

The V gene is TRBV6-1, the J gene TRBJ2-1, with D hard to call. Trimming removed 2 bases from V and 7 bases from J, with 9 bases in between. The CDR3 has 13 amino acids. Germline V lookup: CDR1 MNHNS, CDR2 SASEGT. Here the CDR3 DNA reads TGTGCCAGCAGTGAAAAGGAGATGAATGAGCAGTTCTTC. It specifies CASSEKEMNEQFF.

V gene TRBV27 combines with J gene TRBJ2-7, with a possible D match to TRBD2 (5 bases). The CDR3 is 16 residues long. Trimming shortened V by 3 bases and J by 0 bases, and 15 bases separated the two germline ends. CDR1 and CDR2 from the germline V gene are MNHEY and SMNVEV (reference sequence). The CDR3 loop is CASSLISASSSYEQYF. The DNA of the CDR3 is TGTGCCAGCAGTTTGATTTCGGCTAGCTCCTCCTACGAGCAGTACTTC.

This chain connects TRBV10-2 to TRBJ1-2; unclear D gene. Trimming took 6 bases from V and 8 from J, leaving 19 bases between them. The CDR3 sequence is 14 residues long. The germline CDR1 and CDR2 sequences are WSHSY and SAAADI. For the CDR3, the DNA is TGCGCCAGCAGCCCGGGAGACGCTTGGGGAGGCTACACCTTC. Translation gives CASSPGDAWGGYTF.

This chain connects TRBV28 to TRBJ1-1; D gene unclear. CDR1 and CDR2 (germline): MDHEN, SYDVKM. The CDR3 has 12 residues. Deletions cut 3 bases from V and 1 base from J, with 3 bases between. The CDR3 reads CASSFSNTEAFF. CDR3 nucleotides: TGTGCCAGCAGTTTCTCGAACACTGAAGCTTTCTTT.

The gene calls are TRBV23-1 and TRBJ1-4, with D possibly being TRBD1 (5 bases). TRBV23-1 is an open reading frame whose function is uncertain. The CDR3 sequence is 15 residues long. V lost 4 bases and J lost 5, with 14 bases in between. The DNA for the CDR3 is TGCGCCAGCAGTCCCACAGGAGGGCCCAATGAAAAACTGTTTTTT. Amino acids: CASSPTGGPNEKLFF.

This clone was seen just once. The CDR3 bases are TGTGCCAGCAGCCCGGGACAGGTGTTTTCCTACGAGCAGTACTTC. It codes for CASSPGQVFSYEQYF. The chain carries TRBV7-9 and TRBJ2-7, with 8 bases identical to TRBD1. The germline V gene has CDR1 SEHNR and CDR2 FQNEAQ (reference sequence). The V gene end was trimmed by 5 bases and the J gene end by 1 base; junction bases not matched to a gene: 7. The CDR3 consists of 15 residues. The full variable domain, completed using reference TRBV7-9 and TRBJ2-7, is DTGVSQNPRHKITKRGQNVTFRCDPISEHNRLYWYRQTLGQGPEFLTYFQNEAQLEKSRLLSDRFSAERPKGSFSTLEIQRTEQGDSAMYLCASSPGQVFSYEQYFGPGTRLTVT.

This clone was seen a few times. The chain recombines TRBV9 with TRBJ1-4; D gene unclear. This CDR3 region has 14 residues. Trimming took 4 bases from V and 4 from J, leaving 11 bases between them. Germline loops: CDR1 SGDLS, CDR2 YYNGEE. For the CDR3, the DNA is TGTGCCAGCAGCCCAGAGGTCCTTAATGAAAAACTGTTTTTT. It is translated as CASSPEVLNEKLFF.

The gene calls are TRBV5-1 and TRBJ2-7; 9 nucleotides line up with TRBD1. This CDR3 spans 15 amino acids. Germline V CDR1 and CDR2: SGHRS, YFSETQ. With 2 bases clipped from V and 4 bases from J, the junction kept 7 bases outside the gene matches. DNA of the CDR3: TGCGCCAGCAGCTTCCAGGACAGGGGAGGTTACGAGCAGTACTTC. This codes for CASSFQDRGGYEQYF.

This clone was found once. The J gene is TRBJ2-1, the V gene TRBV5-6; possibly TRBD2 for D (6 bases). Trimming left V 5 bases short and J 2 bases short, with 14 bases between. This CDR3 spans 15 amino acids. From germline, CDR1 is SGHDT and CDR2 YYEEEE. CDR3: CASRLGGTTYNEQFF. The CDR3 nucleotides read TGTGCCAGCAGGCTCGGGGGAACAACCTACAATGAGCAGTTCTTC. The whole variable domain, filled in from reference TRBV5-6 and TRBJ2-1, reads DAGVTQSPTHLIKTRGQQVTLRCSPKSGHDTVSWYQQALGQGPQFIFQYYEEEERQRGNFPDRFSGHQFPNYSSELNVNALLLGDSALYLCASRLGGTTYNEQFFGPGTRLTVL.

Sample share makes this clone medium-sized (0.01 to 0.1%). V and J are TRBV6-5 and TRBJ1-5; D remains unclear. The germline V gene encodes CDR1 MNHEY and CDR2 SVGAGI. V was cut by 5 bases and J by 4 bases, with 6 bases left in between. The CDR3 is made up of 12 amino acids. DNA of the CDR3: TGTGCCAGCAGTCACAAAAATCAGCCCCAGCATTTT. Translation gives CASSHKNQPQHF.

CDR3 bases: TGCGCCAGCAGCCCCCTTATCCAAGAGACCCAGTACTTC. Amino acid sequence: CASSPLIQETQYF. The J gene is TRBJ2-5, the V gene TRBV5-1; D gene uncertain. CDR1 SGHRS and CDR2 YFSETQ come from the germline V gene. The CDR3 sequence is 13 residues long. V was trimmed by 4 bases and J by 1 base, leaving 8 bases between them.

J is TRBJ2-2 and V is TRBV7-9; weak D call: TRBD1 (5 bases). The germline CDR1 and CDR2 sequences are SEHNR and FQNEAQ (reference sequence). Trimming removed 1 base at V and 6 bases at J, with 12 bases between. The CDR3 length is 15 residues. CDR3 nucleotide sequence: TGTGCCAGCAGCTTAGGGTCAGGGTTGTCCGGGGAGCTGTTTTTT. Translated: CASSLGSGLSGELFF.

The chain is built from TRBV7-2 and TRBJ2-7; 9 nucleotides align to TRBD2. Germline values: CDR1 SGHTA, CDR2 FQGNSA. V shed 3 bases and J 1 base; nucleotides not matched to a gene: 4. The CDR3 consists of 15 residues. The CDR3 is CASSLAAGGSYEQYF. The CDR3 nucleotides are TGTGCCAGCAGCTTGGCAGCGGGGGGTTCCTACGAGCAGTACTTC.

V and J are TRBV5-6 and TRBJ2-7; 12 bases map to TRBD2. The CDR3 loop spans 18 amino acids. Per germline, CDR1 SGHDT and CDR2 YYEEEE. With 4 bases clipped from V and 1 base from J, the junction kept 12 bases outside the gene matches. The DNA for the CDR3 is TGTGCCAGCAGCCCGGACGCGGCTAGCGGGAGGGTATCCTACGAGCAGTACTTC. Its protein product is CASSPDAASGRVSYEQYF.

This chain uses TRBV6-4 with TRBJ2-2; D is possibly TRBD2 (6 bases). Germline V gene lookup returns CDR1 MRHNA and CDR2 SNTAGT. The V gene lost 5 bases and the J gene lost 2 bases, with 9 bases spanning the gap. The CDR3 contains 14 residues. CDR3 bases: TGTGCCAGCAGTCGTGCGGGAAACACCGGGGAGCTGTTTTTT. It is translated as CASSRAGNTGELFF.

This CDR3 is CASRRGRSQGAGYTF. The CDR3 nucleotides are TGTGCCAGTAGGCGCGGACGTTCCCAGGGGGCAGGCTACACCTTC. V and J are TRBV19 and TRBJ1-2; 8 bases agree with TRBD1. Germline V gene sequence: CDR1 LNHDA, CDR2 SQIVND (reference sequence). The CDR3 is 15 residues long. Germline trimming cut 6 bases from V and 8 bases from J; bases unmatched to any gene: 14.

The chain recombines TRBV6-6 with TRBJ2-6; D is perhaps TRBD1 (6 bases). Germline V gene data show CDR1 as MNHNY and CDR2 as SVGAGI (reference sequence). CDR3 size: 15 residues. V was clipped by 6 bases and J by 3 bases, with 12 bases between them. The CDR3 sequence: CASSLTGSGANVLTF. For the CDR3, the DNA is TGTGCCAGCAGCTTAACAGGGAGTGGGGCCAACGTCCTGACTTTC.

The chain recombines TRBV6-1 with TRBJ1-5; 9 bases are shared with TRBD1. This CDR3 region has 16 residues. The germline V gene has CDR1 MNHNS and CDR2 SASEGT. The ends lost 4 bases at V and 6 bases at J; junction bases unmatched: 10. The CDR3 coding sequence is TGTGCCAGCAGTGTACAGGGGGCGAGTCCCTTTCAGCCCCAGCATTTT. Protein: CASSVQGASPFQPQHF.

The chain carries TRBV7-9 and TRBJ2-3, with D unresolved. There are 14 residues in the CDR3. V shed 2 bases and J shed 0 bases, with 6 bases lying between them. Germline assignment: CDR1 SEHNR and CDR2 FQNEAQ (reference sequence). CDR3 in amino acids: CASSLSTSTDTQYF. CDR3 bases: TGTGCCAGCAGCTTAAGTACTAGCACAGATACGCAGTATTTT.

The CDR3 bases are TGTGCCAGTAGTCCAGCCGCGGGGGTCGGACCCCAGCATTTT. It translates to CASSPAAGVGPQHF. The chain has TRBV19 and TRBJ1-5; TRBD1 is a possible D gene (5 bases). Germline V gene lookup returns CDR1 LNHDA and CDR2 SQIVND (reference sequence). The V and J ends lost 5 bases and 10 bases respectively, with 18 bases between them. This CDR3 is built from 14 residues.